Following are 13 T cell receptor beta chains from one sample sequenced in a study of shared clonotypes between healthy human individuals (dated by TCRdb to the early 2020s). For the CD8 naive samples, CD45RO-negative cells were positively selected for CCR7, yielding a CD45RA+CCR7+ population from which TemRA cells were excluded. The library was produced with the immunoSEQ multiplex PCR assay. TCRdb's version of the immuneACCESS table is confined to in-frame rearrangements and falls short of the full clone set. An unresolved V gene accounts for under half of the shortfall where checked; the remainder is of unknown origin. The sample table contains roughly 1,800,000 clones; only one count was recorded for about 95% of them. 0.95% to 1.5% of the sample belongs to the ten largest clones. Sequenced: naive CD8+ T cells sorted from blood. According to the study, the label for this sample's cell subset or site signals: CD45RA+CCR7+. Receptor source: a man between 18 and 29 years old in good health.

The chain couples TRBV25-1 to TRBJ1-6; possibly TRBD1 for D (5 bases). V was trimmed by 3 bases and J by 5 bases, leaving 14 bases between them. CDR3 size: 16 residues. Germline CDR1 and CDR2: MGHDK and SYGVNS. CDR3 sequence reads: CASSETVRTHNSPLHF. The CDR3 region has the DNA TGTGCCAGCAGTGAGACAGTCCGGACCCATAATTCACCCCTCCACTTT.

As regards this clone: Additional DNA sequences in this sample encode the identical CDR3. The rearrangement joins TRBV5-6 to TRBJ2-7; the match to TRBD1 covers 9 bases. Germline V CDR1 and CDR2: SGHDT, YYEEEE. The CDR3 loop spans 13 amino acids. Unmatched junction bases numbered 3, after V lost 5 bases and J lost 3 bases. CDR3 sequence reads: CASSWDRDYEQYF. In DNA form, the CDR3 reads TGTGCCAGCAGTTGGGACAGGGACTACGAGCAGTACTTC.

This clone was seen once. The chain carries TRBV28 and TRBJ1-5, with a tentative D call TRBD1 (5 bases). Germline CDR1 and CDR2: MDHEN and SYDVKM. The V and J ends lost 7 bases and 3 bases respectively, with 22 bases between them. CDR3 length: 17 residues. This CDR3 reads CASTLSSTDSYNQPQHF. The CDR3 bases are TGTGCCAGCACTCTCAGTTCGACCGACAGCTACAATCAGCCCCAGCATTTT.

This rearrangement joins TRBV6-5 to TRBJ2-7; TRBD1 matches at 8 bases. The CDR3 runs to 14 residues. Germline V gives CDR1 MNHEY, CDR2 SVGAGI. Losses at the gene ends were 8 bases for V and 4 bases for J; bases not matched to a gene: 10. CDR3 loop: CASGTGTGYYEQYF. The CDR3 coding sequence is TGTGCCAGCGGAACCGGGACAGGATATTACGAGCAGTACTTC.

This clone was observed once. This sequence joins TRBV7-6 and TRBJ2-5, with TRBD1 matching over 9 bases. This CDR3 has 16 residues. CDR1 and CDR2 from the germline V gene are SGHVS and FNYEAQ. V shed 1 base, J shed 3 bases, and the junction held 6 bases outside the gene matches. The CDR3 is CASSLDGDRGKETQYF. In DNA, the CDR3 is TGTGCCAGCAGCTTAGATGGAGACAGGGGGAAAGAGACCCAGTACTTC.

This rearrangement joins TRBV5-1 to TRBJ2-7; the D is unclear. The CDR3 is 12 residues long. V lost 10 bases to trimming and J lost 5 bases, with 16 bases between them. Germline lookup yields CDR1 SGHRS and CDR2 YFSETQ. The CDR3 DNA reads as TGCGCCTCACGGTCTACAGCCAACGAGCAGTACTTC. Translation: CASRSTANEQYF.

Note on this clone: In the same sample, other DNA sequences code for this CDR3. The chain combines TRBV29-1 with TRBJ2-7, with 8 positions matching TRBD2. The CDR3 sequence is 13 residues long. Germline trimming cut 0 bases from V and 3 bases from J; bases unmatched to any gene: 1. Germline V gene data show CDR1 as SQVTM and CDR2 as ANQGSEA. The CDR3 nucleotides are TGCAGCGTTGAAGATCGGGGGGGCTACGAGCAGTACTTC. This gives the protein CSVEDRGGYEQYF.

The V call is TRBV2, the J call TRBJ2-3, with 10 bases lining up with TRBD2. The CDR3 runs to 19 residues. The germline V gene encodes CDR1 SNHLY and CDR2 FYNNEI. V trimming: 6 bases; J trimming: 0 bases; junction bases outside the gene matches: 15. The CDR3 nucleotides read TGTGCCAGCAGAGATAGCGGGAGGCCCGGATTAGAAAGCACAGATACGCAGTATTTT. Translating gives CASRDSGRPGLESTDTQYF.

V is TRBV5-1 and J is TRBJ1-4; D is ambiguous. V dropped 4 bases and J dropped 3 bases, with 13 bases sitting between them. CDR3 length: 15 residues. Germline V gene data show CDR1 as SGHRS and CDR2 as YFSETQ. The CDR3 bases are TGCGCCAGCAGCCCCGACGGACTCGCTAATGAAAAACTGTTTTTT. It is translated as CASSPDGLANEKLFF.

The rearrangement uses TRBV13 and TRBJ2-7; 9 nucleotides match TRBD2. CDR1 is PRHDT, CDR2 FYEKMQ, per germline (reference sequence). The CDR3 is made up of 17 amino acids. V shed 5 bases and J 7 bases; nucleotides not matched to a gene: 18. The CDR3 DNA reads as TGTGCCAGCAGCCAGATTGTTACTAGCGGGTTGGGGGGAGAGCAGTACTTC. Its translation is CASSQIVTSGLGGEQYF. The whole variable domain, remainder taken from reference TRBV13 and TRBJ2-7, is AAGVIQSPRHLIKEKRETATLKCYPIPRHDTVYWYQQGPGQDPQFLISFYEKMQSDKGSIPDRFSAQQFSDYHSELNMSSLELGDSALYFCASSQIVTSGLGGEQYFGPGTRLTVT.

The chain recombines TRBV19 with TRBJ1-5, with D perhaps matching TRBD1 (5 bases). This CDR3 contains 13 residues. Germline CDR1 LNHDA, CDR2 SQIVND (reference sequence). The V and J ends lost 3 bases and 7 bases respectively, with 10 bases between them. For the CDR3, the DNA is TGTGCCAGTAGTATGGGAGGGGACCAGCCCCAGCATTTT. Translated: CASSMGGDQPQHF.

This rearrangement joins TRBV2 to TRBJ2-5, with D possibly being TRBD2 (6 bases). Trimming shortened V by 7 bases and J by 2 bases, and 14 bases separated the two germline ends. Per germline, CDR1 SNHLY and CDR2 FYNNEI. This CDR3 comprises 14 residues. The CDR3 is CASKVGTVQETQYF. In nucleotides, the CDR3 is TGTGCCAGCAAAGTGGGGACTGTACAAGAGACCCAGTACTTC.

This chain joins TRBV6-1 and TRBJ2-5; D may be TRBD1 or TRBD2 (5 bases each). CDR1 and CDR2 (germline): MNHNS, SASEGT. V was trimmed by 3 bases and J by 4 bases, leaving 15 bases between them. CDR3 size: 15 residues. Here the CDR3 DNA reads TGTGCCAGCAGTGATTGGCGAGAGGGGCGAGAGACCCAGTACTTC. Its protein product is CASSDWREGRETQYF.